The clone carrying this T cell receptor (beta chain) was detected only once. This sample is part of a study of tumor T cells in aggressive B-cell lymphoma. The CDR3 sequence is 15 residues long. V was pared by 6 bases and J by 6 bases, with 17 bases between. The V gene's germline CDR1 is MDHEN and CDR2 SYDVKM. Assay: immunoSEQ multiplex PCR; the TCRdb copy retains only in-frame clones and omits some. The sample contains around 6,300 clones, around 90% of which appear only once. The chain couples TRBV28 to TRBJ2-2, with D possibly matching TRBD2 (5 bases). The sample was tumor tissue. This TCR was recovered from an adult with diffuse large B cell lymphoma. Some clones in this sample may be carry-over from other donors' samples. The CDR3: CASRTHTSFPGELFF. The DNA of the CDR3 is TGTGCCAGCAGGACCCACACTAGTTTCCCCGGGGAGCTGTTTTTT.